The 2 T cell receptor beta chains given below trace back to one sample, sequenced in a study of CD8+ T cells in alopecia areata. cDNA prepared by RNA extraction and subsequent reverse transcription served as the template for sequencing. Measured with immunoSEQ multiplex PCR; TCRdb has only the in-frame clones, and not every one. This sample yields some 150,000 clones, of which 45% to 60% are seen a single time; approximately 19% belongs to the top ten. The material was CD8+ T cells sorted from blood, obtained at week 0. These receptors were taken from a human donor with alopecia areata.

The chain employs TRBV30 and TRBJ2-2; a possible D gene is TRBD2 (6 bases). This CDR3 has 13 amino acids. The V end was cut by 4 bases, the J end by 1 base, with 7 bases between. The germline V gene has CDR1 GTSNPN and CDR2 SVGIG (reference sequence). Here the CDR3 DNA reads TGTGCCTGGAAGGGACTGAACACCGGGGAGCTGTTTTTT. It yields the protein CAWKGLNTGELFF.

This clone was recorded a few times. V and J are TRBV5-1 and TRBJ2-3, with 12 bases that match TRBD2. Germline lookup yields CDR1 SGHRS and CDR2 YFSETQ. J was trimmed by 4 bases and V by 0 bases; bases with no gene match: 12. The CDR3 is made up of 19 amino acids. The CDR3 sequence is CASSLEVSHASGGADTQYF. The CDR3 coding sequence is TGCGCCAGCAGCTTGGAGGTCTCCCACGCTAGCGGGGGGGCAGATACGCAGTATTTT.